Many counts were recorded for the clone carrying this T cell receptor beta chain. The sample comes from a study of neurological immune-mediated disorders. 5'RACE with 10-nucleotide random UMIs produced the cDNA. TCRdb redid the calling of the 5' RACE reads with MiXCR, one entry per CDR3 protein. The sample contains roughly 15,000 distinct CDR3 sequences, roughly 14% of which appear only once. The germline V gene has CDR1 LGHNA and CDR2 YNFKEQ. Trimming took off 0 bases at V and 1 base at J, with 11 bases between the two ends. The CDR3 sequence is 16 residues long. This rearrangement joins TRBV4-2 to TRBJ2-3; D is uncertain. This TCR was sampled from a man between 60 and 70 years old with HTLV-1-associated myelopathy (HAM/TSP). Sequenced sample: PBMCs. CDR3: CASSQEASPRTDTQYF. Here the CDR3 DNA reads TGTGCCAGCAGCCAAGAGGCCTCACCCCGCACAGATACGCAGTATTTT.